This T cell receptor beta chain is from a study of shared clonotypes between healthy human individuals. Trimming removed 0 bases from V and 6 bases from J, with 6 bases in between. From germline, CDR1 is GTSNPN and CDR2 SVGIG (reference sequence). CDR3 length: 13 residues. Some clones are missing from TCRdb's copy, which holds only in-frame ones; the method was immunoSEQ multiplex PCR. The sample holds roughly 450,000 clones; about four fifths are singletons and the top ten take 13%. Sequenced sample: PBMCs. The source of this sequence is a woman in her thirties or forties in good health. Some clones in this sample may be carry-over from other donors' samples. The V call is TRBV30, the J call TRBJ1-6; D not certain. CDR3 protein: CAWSVAPNSPLHF. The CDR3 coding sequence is TGTGCCTGGAGTGTAGCCCCTAATTCACCCCTCCACTTT. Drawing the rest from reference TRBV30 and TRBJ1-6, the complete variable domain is SQTIHQWPATLVQPVGSPLSLECTVEGTSNPNLYWYRQAAGRGLQLLFYSVGIGQISSEVPQNLSASRPQDRQFILSSKKLLLSDSGFYLCAWSVAPNSPLHFGNGTRLTVT.